Listed below are T cell receptor beta chains from one sample, sequenced in a study of control samples from healthy donors and cancer patients. Only in-frame clones appear in the TCRdb table, and some are missing; sequencing was by immunoSEQ multiplex PCR. The sample has more than 70,000 clones; roughly nine tenths are singletons. Input material: blood. These receptors originate from a young woman in good health. The CDR3 runs from the conserved cysteine through the conserved F or W. A D gene is named only where the DNA matches it firmly. Clone size is shown for a subset of rows, as once, few, many or a class of expanded clone.

TRBV6-2/TRBV6-3	.	TRBJ1-1	15	.	CASSYLGGVNTEAFF	TGTGCCAGCAGTTACTTGGGGGGTGTGAACACTGAAGCTTTCTTT
TRBV7-2	.	TRBJ1-1	18	.	CASSSLLIRASGGTEAFF	TGTGCCAGCAGCTCATTACTTATACGGGCCTCCGGAGGCACTGAAGCTTTCTTT
TRBV7-9	few	TRBJ2-7	15	.	CASSFGLGGTREQYF	TGTGCCAGCAGCTTTGGCCTTGGGGGGACCAGGGAGCAGTACTTC
TRBV5-1	.	TRBJ1-5	16	.	CASSLVGGNSNQPQHF	TGCGCCAGCAGCTTGGTAGGCGGTAATAGCAATCAGCCCCAGCATTTT
TRBV9	.	TRBJ1-3	14	.	CASSVQDSGNTIYF	TGTGCCAGCAGCGTACAGGACTCGGGAAACACCATATATTTT
TRBV18	.	TRBJ2-1	12	.	CASSLNRNEQFF	TGTGCCAGCTCGCTAAACAGAAATGAGCAGTTCTTC
TRBV18	.	TRBJ1-3	12	.	CASSPFPDPIYF	TGTGCCAGCTCACCCTTCCCGGACCCTATATATTTT
TRBV18	.	TRBJ2-3	17	TRBD2	CASSPRAPGGGPDTQYF	TGTGCCAGCTCACCCAGGGCCCCGGGAGGGGGGCCAGATACGCAGTATTTT
TRBV27	.	TRBJ2-2	15	.	CASSIGQFLAGELFF	TGTGCCAGCAGTATCGGACAATTCCTGGCCGGGGAGCTGTTTTTT
TRBV18	.	TRBJ1-2	13	.	CASSGGQSYGYTF	TGTGCCAGCTCCGGGGGGCAGAGCTATGGCTACACCTTC
TRBV29-1	.	TRBJ2-3	14	.	CSVDWGKGTDTQYF	TGCAGCGTTGATTGGGGGAAGGGCACAGATACGCAGTATTTT
TRBV19	.	TRBJ2-7	14	TRBD1	CASSIGTGAGEQYF	TGTGCCAGTAGTATAGGGACAGGGGCCGGCGAGCAGTACTTC
TRBV18	.	TRBJ1-1	14	.	CASSPLGRNTEAFF	TGTGCCAGCTCACCACTAGGGCGGAACACTGAAGCTTTCTTT
TRBV5-1	.	TRBJ1-5	13	.	CASSADLNQPQHF	TGCGCCAGCAGCGCGGACCTCAATCAGCCCCAGCATTTT
TRBV13	.	TRBJ1-2	15	.	CASSPHAGAGYGYTF	TGTGCCAGCAGCCCGCACGCGGGGGCGGGCTATGGCTACACCTTC
TRBV9	.	TRBJ1-2	13	.	CASSPRGYYGYTF	TGTGCCAGCAGCCCCCGGGGATACTATGGCTACACCTTC
TRBV11-2	.	TRBJ2-7	18	.	CASSLLPVSGGTIYEQYF	TGTGCCAGCAGCTTACTCCCCGTGAGTGGAGGGACGATATACGAGCAGTACTTC
TRBV4-1	.	TRBJ2-5	15	TRBD2	CASSQLAGGGETQYF	TGCGCCAGCAGCCAACTAGCGGGGGGAGGGGAGACCCAGTACTTC
TRBV30	.	TRBJ1-5	16	TRBD1	CAWSPTDRGIFQPQHF	TGTGCCTGGAGTCCTACGGACAGGGGGATTTTTCAGCCCCAGCATTTT
TRBV21-1	.	TRBJ2-2	15	.	CASSNWDPFAGELFF	TGTGCCAGCAGCAATTGGGATCCCTTCGCCGGGGAGCTGTTTTTT
TRBV7-9	.	TRBJ1-1	13	.	CASSLGWNTEAFF	TGTGCCAGCAGCTTAGGTTGGAACACTGAAGCTTTCTTT
TRBV10-3	.	TRBJ2-7	12	.	CAISDTTYEQYF	TGTGCCATCTCCGACACGACCTACGAGCAGTACTTC
TRBV12-3/TRBV12-4	.	TRBJ1-3	12	TRBD1	CASRRQGDTIYF	TGTGCCAGCAGGCGACAGGGGGACACCATATATTTT
TRBV13	.	TRBJ1-2	18	.	CASSLNLDSANSNYGYTF	TGTGCCAGCAGCTTAAACTTGGACAGCGCAAACTCGAACTATGGCTACACCTTC
TRBV19	.	TRBJ1-5	14	.	CASQVQLSNQPQHF	TGTGCCAGTCAAGTCCAGTTAAGCAATCAGCCCCAGCATTTT
TRBV6-1	.	TRBJ1-2	14	.	CASSEATGRSGYTF	TGTGCCAGCAGTGAAGCAACAGGGCGGTCTGGCTACACCTTC
TRBV5-1	.	TRBJ1-2	13	.	CASSQDGNYGYTF	TGCGCCAGCAGCCAGGACGGGAACTATGGCTACACCTTC
TRBV7-3	.	TRBJ2-7	13	.	CASSRGGGYEQYF	TGTGCCAGCAGCCGAGGGGGGGGCTACGAGCAGTACTTC
TRBV10-3	once	TRBJ1-5	14	.	CAISESPGRQPQHF	TGTGCCATCAGTGAGTCCCCAGGGAGGCAGCCCCAGCATTTT
TRBV7-2	.	TRBJ2-1	16	TRBD1	CASSLVGTGSYNEQFF	TGTGCCAGCAGCTTAGTGGGGACAGGCTCCTACAATGAGCAGTTCTTC
TRBV5-1	.	TRBJ1-4	14	.	CASSLAGGFEKLFF	TGCGCCAGCAGCTTGGCGGGGGGCTTTGAAAAACTGTTTTTT
TRBV5-1	.	TRBJ1-1	15	.	CASSSVGGVNTEAFF	TGCGCCAGCAGCTCCGTCGGGGGCGTGAACACTGAAGCTTTCTTT
TRBV9	.	TRBJ2-7	14	.	CASSVAASNYEQYF	TGTGCCAGCAGCGTAGCAGCTAGTAACTACGAGCAGTACTTC
TRBV6-5	.	TRBJ1-4	15	TRBD1	CASGTGATLNEKLFF	TGTGCCAGCGGGACAGGGGCGACCCTGAATGAAAAACTGTTTTTT
TRBV5-1	.	TRBJ1-5	15	.	CASSRDPFGDQPQHF	TGCGCCAGCAGCCGTGACCCGTTCGGGGATCAGCCCCAGCATTTT
TRBV14	.	TRBJ1-1	12	.	CASSQRGRGAFF	TGTGCCAGCAGCCAAAGAGGCAGGGGAGCTTTCTTT
TRBV6-1	.	TRBJ1-2	17	.	CASSERAGWDLYYGYTF	TGTGCCAGCAGTGAAAGGGCAGGGTGGGACTTATACTATGGCTACACCTTC
TRBV20-1	.	TRBJ1-3	13	.	CSASQGRGNTIYF	TGCAGTGCTAGTCAGGGTCGTGGAAACACCATATATTTT
TRBV5-1	.	TRBJ1-4	13	TRBD1	CASSSGQTEKLFF	TGCGCCAGCAGCTCGGGACAGACTGAAAAACTGTTTTTT
TRBV9	.	TRBJ1-2	19	TRBD1	CASSVAIPRTGGLIYGYTF	TGTGCCAGCAGCGTAGCTATCCCCCGGACAGGGGGCCTTATCTATGGCTACACCTTC
TRBV15	.	TRBJ2-1	15	.	CATSPPWTDPNEQFF	TGTGCCACCAGCCCCCCGTGGACGGATCCCAATGAGCAGTTCTTC
TRBV2	.	TRBJ1-5	14	.	CASSERRSNQPQHF	TGTGCCAGCAGTGAACGCCGATCCAATCAGCCCCAGCATTTT
TRBV19	.	TRBJ2-1	16	TRBD2	CASSSQTSGSGNEQFF	TGTGCCAGTAGTTCACAGACTAGCGGGAGCGGAAATGAGCAGTTCTTC
TRBV5-1	.	TRBJ1-4	15	TRBD1	CASSVTGVTNEKLFF	TGCGCCAGCAGCGTTACAGGGGTAACTAATGAAAAACTGTTTTTT
TRBV5-4	.	TRBJ2-4	14	.	CASSPGLAKNIQYF	TGTGCCAGCAGCCCAGGGCTAGCCAAAAACATTCAGTACTTC
TRBV9	.	TRBJ1-1	14	.	CASSVGGRDTEAFF	TGTGCCAGCAGCGTAGGAGGCAGGGACACTGAAGCTTTCTTT
TRBV6-1	.	TRBJ2-6	14	.	CASSEPGTANVLTF	TGTGCCAGCAGTGAGCCGGGGACGGCCAACGTCCTGACTTTC
TRBV18	.	TRBJ1-4	16	.	CASSRDVRESNEKLFF	TGTGCCAGCTCAAGGGACGTCCGGGAGTCTAATGAAAAACTGTTTTTT
TRBV5-1	.	TRBJ1-6	15	.	CASSIGESPRSPLHF	TGCGCCAGCAGTATAGGGGAGAGTCCTAGATCACCCCTCCACTTT
TRBV2	.	TRBJ1-6	18	TRBD1	CASSVIGQGAPYNSPLHF	TGTGCCAGCAGCGTTATTGGACAGGGGGCCCCCTATAATTCACCCCTCCACTTT
TRBV14	.	TRBJ1-1	17	TRBD1	CASSPQGGLRMGSEAFF	TGTGCCAGCAGCCCCCAAGGGGGCCTGAGGATGGGGTCTGAAGCTTTCTTT
TRBV5-1	.	TRBJ1-1	13	.	CASSWDMNTEAFF	TGCGCCAGCAGCTGGGATATGAACACTGAAGCTTTCTTT
TRBV2	.	TRBJ1-3	13	TRBD1	CASSETGRNTIYF	TGTGCCAGCAGTGAGACAGGGAGAAACACCATATATTTT
TRBV23-1	.	TRBJ1-5	17	.	CASSLSKGVCSNQPQHF	TGCGCCAGCAGCCTGAGTAAGGGGGTCTGTAGCAATCAGCCCCAGCATTTT
TRBV19	.	TRBJ1-1	15	TRBD1	CASSTGTVPNTEAFF	TGTGCCAGTAGTACTGGGACAGTTCCGAACACTGAAGCTTTCTTT